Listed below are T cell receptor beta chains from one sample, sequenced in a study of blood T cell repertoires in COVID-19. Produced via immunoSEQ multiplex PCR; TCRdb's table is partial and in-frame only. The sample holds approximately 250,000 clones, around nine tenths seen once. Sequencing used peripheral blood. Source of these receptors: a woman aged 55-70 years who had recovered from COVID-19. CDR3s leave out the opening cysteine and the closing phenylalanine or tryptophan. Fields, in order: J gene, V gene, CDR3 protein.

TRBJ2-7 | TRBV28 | ASRIPGQGPSYEQY
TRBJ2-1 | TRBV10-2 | ASRPRGGAYNEQF
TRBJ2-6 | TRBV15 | ATSRSRGPMMSGANVLT
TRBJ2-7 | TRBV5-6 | ASSLVGQGYEQY
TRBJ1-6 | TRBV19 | ASRETGRGYNSPLH
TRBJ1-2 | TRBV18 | ASSRTPGDYT
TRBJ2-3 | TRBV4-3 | ASSQDRRGVADTQY
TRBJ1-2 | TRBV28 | ASSLMTGGYGYT
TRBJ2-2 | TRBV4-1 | ASSPSRTGFGAGELF
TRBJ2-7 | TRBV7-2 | ASSRDRGASYEQY
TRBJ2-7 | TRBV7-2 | ASSLGQRGLTYEQY
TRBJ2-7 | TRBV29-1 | SVGRGVPYEQY
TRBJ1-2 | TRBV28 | ASRTTGAGGYT
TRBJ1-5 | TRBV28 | ASTHFRGASNQPQH
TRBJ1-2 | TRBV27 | ASSKTTGTGDGYT
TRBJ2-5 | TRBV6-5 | ASRRQGTFETQY
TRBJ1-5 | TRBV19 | ASSILQGLSNQPQH
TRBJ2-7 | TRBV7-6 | ASSLMFGLPSGEQY
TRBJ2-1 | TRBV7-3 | ASSLLAGDLGAEQF
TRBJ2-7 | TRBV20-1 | SASFSGSSYEQY
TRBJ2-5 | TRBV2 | ASRRTGPAETQY
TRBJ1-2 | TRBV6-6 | ASTLTGGTDYGYT
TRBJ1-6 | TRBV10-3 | AISEMTGTNSPLH
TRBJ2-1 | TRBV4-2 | ASSQWLAGGGEGYNEQF
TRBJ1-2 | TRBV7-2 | ASSFQTGGGFGYT
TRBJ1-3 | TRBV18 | ASSPPGTASGNTIY
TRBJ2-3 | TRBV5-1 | ASGPLASTSTDTQY
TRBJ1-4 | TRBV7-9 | ASSNVRVNEKLF
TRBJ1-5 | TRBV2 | ASSETEENSNQPQH
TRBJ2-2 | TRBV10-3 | AIGQGAGELF
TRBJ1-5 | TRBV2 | ASKGQLLGDQPQH
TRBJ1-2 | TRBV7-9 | ASRGTATNYGYT
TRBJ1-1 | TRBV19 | ASSIATGWGLNTEAF
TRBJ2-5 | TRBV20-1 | SASEALETQY
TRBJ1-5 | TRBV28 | ASRIYNQPQH